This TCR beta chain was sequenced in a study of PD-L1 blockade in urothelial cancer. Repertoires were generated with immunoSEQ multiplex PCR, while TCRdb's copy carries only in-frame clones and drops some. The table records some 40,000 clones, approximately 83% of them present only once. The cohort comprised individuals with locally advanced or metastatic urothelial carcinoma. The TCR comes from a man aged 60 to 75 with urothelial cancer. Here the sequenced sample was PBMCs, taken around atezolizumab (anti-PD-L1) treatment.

The CDR3 region has the DNA TGTGCCAGCAGCCAATCAGGTGGCGGGGGGGCTTTGAATACGCAGTATTTT. It codes for CASSQSGGGGALNTQYF. The V call is TRBV7-2, the J call TRBJ2-3, with 9 bases lining up with TRBD2. The germline CDR1 and CDR2 sequences are SGHTA and FQGNSA. Germline trimming cut 5 bases from V and 7 bases from J; bases unmatched to any gene: 16. CDR3 size: 17 residues. Based on the CDR3 plus reference TRBV7-2 and TRBJ2-3, the full variable domain is GAGVSQSPSNKVTEKGKDVELRCDPISGHTALYWYRQSLGQGLEFLIYFQGNSAPDKSGLPSDRFSAERTGGSVSTLTIQRTQQEDSAVYLCASSQSGGGGALNTQYFGPGTRLTVL.